The 30 T cell receptor beta chains below come from one sample, sequenced in a study of T cells in Graves' hyperthyroidism and ophthalmopathy. Amplification of TCR beta CDR3 regions used RNA as the template. An initial round of RT-PCR targeting the TCR CDR3 relied on the HTBI primer set. TCRdb recomputed calls from the multiplex PCR reads with MiXCR, one row per CDR3 protein. The sample has approximately 380,000 distinct CDR3 sequences, more than 13% seen once; the top ten hold approximately 27%. The sample consisted of blood. These receptors originate from a man over 45 with Graves' ophthalmopathy.

This clonotype was seen at least ten times. V and J are TRBV30 and TRBJ2-1, with TRBD2 matching 11 bases. V trimming: 7 bases; J trimming: 5 bases; junction bases outside the gene matches: 7. Germline V gene lookup returns CDR1 GTSNPN and CDR2 SVGIG (reference sequence). The CDR3 is 14 residues long. The CDR3 nucleotides are TGTGCCTCGGTAGCGGGAGGGCGCAACAATGAGCAGTTCTTC. Its protein product is CASVAGGRNNEQFF.

This clonotype was detected ten times or more. CDR3 sequence (DNA): TGTGCCAGCAGTGACGTAGGAGATACGCAGTATTTT. Its protein product is CASSDVGDTQYF. This chain uses TRBV6-1 with TRBJ2-3, with D uncertain. Germline loops: CDR1 MNHNS, CDR2 SASEGT. CDR3 length equals 12 residues. V lost 3 bases and J lost 5, with 6 bases in between.

This clonotype was seen many times. This chain links TRBV5-8 with TRBJ1-5; TRBD1 agrees at 7 bases. The CDR3 length is 15 residues. V was clipped by 4 bases and J by 2 bases; unmatched bases: 6. The germline V gene has CDR1 SGHTS and CDR2 YDEGEE. CDR3 nucleotides: TGTGCCAGCAGCCCCTACAGGGGTGGCAATCAGCCCCAGCATTTT. Amino acids: CASSPYRGGNQPQHF.

This clonotype came up many times. The chain employs TRBV20-1 and TRBJ2-7; D is unclear. Germline values: CDR1 DFQATT, CDR2 SNEGSKA (reference sequence). The germline V and J ends were trimmed by 0 bases and 0 bases, with 9 bases remaining between them. The CDR3 spans 14 residues. CDR3 loop: CSARDLGSSYEQYF. The CDR3 DNA reads TGCAGTGCTAGAGATCTCGGTAGCTCCTACGAGCAGTACTTC.

This clonotype occurred many times. The chain employs TRBV12-3 or TRBV12-4 and TRBJ1-2, with 10 positions matching TRBD1. Trimming took 4 bases from V and 5 from J; bases not matched to a gene: 7. The CDR3 length is 15 residues. The CDR3 DNA reads TGTGCCAGCAGTTATGGGGACAGGGGAGGATATGGCTACACCTTC. This translates into CASSYGDRGGYGYTF.

This clonotype occurred a few times. The V gene is TRBV28, the J gene TRBJ2-7; D ambiguous. Trimming shortened V by 3 bases and J by 3 bases, and 6 bases separated the two germline ends. The CDR3 loop spans 12 amino acids. CDR1 is MDHEN, CDR2 SYDVKM, per germline. The CDR3 reads CASSFIYYEQYF. In nucleotides, the CDR3 is TGTGCCAGCAGTTTTATCTACTACGAGCAGTACTTC.

This clonotype was counted once. The chain joins TRBV27 to TRBJ2-7; maybe TRBD2 (5 bases). Per the germline V gene, CDR1 is MNHEY and CDR2 is SMNVEV (reference sequence). The V gene lost 6 bases and the J gene lost 3 bases, with 18 bases spanning the gap. The CDR3 runs to 15 residues. CDR3 amino acids: CASRTTSSLVYEQYF. The CDR3 coding sequence is TGTGCCAGCAGAACTACTAGTAGTTTAGTCTACGAGCAGTACTTC.

This clonotype was seen repeatedly, ten times or more. The chain has TRBV3-1 and TRBJ2-5; D uncertain. The germline V gene encodes CDR1 LGHDT and CDR2 YNNKEL (reference sequence). The V and J ends lost 0 bases and 5 bases respectively, with 4 bases between them. The CDR3 covers 12 residues. The CDR3 spells CASSQEWETQYF. CDR3 DNA sequence: TGTGCCAGCAGCCAAGAGTGGGAGACCCAGTACTTC.

This clonotype showed up many times. The chain has TRBV20-1 and TRBJ2-5; D is unclear. The CDR3 has 13 amino acids. The V gene lost 6 bases and the J gene lost 5 bases, with 16 bases spanning the gap. The germline gives CDR1 DFQATT, CDR2 SNEGSKA (reference sequence). CDR3 nucleotide sequence: TGCAGTGCCCGAGTAGTGGCCCAGGAGACCCAGTACTTC. This gives the protein CSARVVAQETQYF.

The CDR3 region has the DNA TGTGCCAGCAGCCTAGGGTTAAACATTCAGTACTTC. Translation gives CASSLGLNIQYF. This chain links TRBV11-3 with TRBJ2-4; D unclear. Germline CDR1 SGHNT, CDR2 YENEEA. V lost 5 bases and J lost 6, with 8 bases in between. The CDR3 consists of 12 residues.

The J gene is TRBJ2-5, the V gene TRBV7-9, with 7 bases that match TRBD1. Trimming removed 6 bases from V and 3 bases from J; junction bases left unmatched: 7. This CDR3 has 14 amino acids. The V gene's germline CDR1 is SEHNR and CDR2 FQNEAQ (reference sequence). The CDR3 protein is CASRPAGTEETQYF. CDR3 DNA sequence: TGTGCCAGCAGGCCCGCCGGGACAGAAGAGACCCAGTACTTC.

Regarding this clonotype: A read error is possible here, since a much larger clone lies one base away. This rearrangement joins TRBV28 to TRBJ2-1, with 7 positions matching TRBD1. The CDR3 covers 14 residues. Germline-derived CDR1 and CDR2 are MDHEN and SYDVKM. The CDR3 sequence is CATVDRATYNEQLF. The CDR3 bases are TGTGCCACCGTTGACAGGGCTACCTACAATGAGCAGCTCTTC.

This clonotype appeared a few times. The V gene is TRBV19, the J gene TRBJ1-2; the match to TRBD1 covers 7 bases. The germline V gene encodes CDR1 LNHDA and CDR2 SQIVND (reference sequence). V lost 6 bases to trimming and J lost 3 bases; unmatched junction nucleotides: 10. CDR3 length: 15 amino acids. The CDR3 region is CASRNRQGDDYGYTF. CDR3 in DNA: TGTGCCAGTAGAAATAGACAGGGCGACGACTATGGCTACACCTTC.

This rearrangement joins TRBV11-3 to TRBJ2-7; 7 bases align to TRBD1. The J segment lost 3 bases and the V segment lost 6 bases, leaving 8 bases of the junction unmatched. Germline V gene lookup returns CDR1 SGHNT and CDR2 YENEEA. CDR3 size: 14 residues. The chain's CDR3 is CASSEYGTVYEQYF. In DNA form, the CDR3 reads TGTGCCAGCAGTGAATACGGGACAGTCTACGAGCAGTACTTC.

This clonotype appeared many times. The J gene is TRBJ2-3, the V gene TRBV7-8; TRBD2 might be the D (6 bases). CDR3 length equals 15 residues. The V gene lost 6 bases and the J gene lost 8 bases, with 21 bases spanning the gap. Germline-derived CDR1 and CDR2 are SGHVS and FQNEAQ. The CDR3 protein is CASSKGTPPGSTQYF. In DNA form, the CDR3 reads TGTGCCAGCAGTAAGGGGACCCCACCCGGGAGTACGCAGTATTTT.

Regarding this clonotype: It may be a read error: a sequence one base away is much more abundant. V and J are TRBV20-1 and TRBJ2-2; 7 bases are shared with TRBD2. The V and J ends lost 8 bases and 5 bases, in that order; junction bases with no gene match: 11. The CDR3 is made up of 14 amino acids. In germline, CDR1 is DFQATT, CDR2 SNEGSKA (reference sequence). CDR3 DNA sequence: TGCAGTATCTCAAACGGGAGGTTGACCGGGGAGCTGTTTTTT. Protein product: CSISNGRLTGELFF.

This clonotype was seen a few times. The gene calls are TRBV10-3 and TRBJ2-2; 12 positions match TRBD2. Germline-derived CDR1 and CDR2 are ENHRY and SYGVKD. Trimming at V came to 7 bases and at J to 5 bases, leaving 5 bases not matched to a gene. The CDR3 consists of 15 residues. DNA for the CDR3: TGTGCCATCAAGCTAGCGGGAGGGTATACCGGGGAGCTGTTTTTT. As protein: CAIKLAGGYTGELFF.

This clonotype occurred many times. The genes are TRBV28 and TRBJ2-7; the match to TRBD1 covers 8 bases. This CDR3 is built from 15 residues. Germline CDR1 and CDR2: MDHEN and SYDVKM. Trimming took 6 bases from V and 3 from J; bases not matched to a gene: 10. DNA of the CDR3: TGTGCCAGCAGACCTGCTACCGGGACAGGCTACGAGCAGTACTTC. Its protein product is CASRPATGTGYEQYF.

This clonotype was observed at least ten times. The chain has TRBV11-2 and TRBJ1-1; the D is unclear. V was clipped by 1 base and J by 7 bases, with 7 bases between them. CDR3 length: 12 residues. The germline V gene encodes CDR1 SGHAT and CDR2 FQNNGV. CDR3 in amino acids: CASSLGQREAFF. The DNA for the CDR3 is TGTGCCAGCAGCTTAGGGCAGCGTGAAGCTTTCTTT.

This clonotype was detected only a few times. J is TRBJ1-1 and V is TRBV29-1; D is perhaps TRBD1 (6 bases). From germline, CDR1 is SQVTM and CDR2 ANQGSEA. The CDR3 length is 15 residues. The V end lost 7 bases, the J end lost 4 bases, and 22 bases lay between the germline ends. The CDR3 DNA reads TGCAGCGCTGAGAGGAGCAGGGGTAGTCCCACTGAAGCTTTCTTT. As protein: CSAERSRGSPTEAFF.

V usage is TRBV3-1 and J usage is TRBJ2-6; 10 bases are shared with TRBD2. The V and J ends lost 0 bases and 0 bases, in that order; junction bases with no gene match: 5. The CDR3 length is 19 residues. Germline CDR1 and CDR2: LGHDT and YNNKEL (reference sequence). The CDR3 spells CASSQEVLAGVSGANVLTF. CDR3 DNA sequence: TGTGCCAGCAGCCAAGAAGTCCTAGCGGGAGTCTCTGGGGCCAACGTCCTGACTTTC.

This clonotype was seen repeatedly, ten times or more. V gene TRBV28 combines with J gene TRBJ2-3; a weak D match, TRBD1 (5 bases). V was pared by 8 bases and J by 0 bases, with 12 bases between. From germline, CDR1 is MDHEN and CDR2 SYDVKM. This CDR3 is 14 amino acids long. CDR3 sequence: CASSGHLSTDTQYF. CDR3 nucleotide sequence: TGTGCCAGCTCAGGACACCTTAGCACAGATACGCAGTATTTT.

The table lists this clonotype with a few counts. The CDR3 here is CASSLTLLKYGYTF. The CDR3 region has the DNA TGTGCCAGCAGTTTAACCCTCTTGAAATATGGCTACACCTTC. This chain links TRBV12-3 or TRBV12-4 with TRBJ1-2; D gene ambiguous. The CDR3 consists of 14 residues. Trimming took 2 bases from V and 5 from J, leaving 12 bases between them.

This clonotype was seen at least ten times. The chain recombines TRBV9 with TRBJ2-1; TRBD2 matches at 11 bases. The J segment lost 5 bases and the V segment lost 0 bases, leaving 4 bases of the junction unmatched. There are 16 residues in the CDR3. CDR1 SGDLS and CDR2 YYNGEE come from the germline V gene. The CDR3 loop reads CASSVDVTSGDNEQFF. The CDR3 coding sequence is TGTGCCAGCAGCGTAGATGTGACTAGCGGGGACAATGAGCAGTTCTTC. The variable domain in full, completed from reference TRBV9 and TRBJ2-1, reads DSGVTQTPKHLITATGQRVTLRCSPRSGDLSVYWYQQSLDQGLQFLIQYYNGEERAKGNILERFSAQQFPDLHSELNLSSLELGDSALYFCASSVDVTSGDNEQFFGPGTRLTVL.

This clonotype was found many times. A junction boundary mismatches the germline segment, possibly from a read error. This chain joins TRBV2 and TRBJ1-5, with D uncertain. The CDR3 is made up of 15 amino acids. Germline V gives CDR1 SNHLY, CDR2 FYNNEI. The DNA of the CDR3 is TGTGCCAACAGTGCCGGACGGACTAGCAATCAGCCCCAGCATTTT. This translates into CANSAGRTSNQPQHF.

In its sample, this clonotype was seen many times. This chain uses TRBV5-1 with TRBJ2-2, with 7 bases lining up with TRBD2. Germline lookup yields CDR1 SGHRS and CDR2 YFSETQ. With V trimmed by 1 base and J by 1 base, 4 bases remained unmatched. The CDR3 is 16 residues long. CDR3 amino acids: CASSLRASGNTGELFF. The CDR3, as DNA: TGCGCCAGCAGCTTGAGAGCTAGCGGGAACACCGGGGAGCTGTTTTTT.

The rearrangement links TRBV20-1 to TRBJ2-5; the match to TRBD2 covers 14 bases. V gave up 6 bases and J gave up 1 base; unmatched junction bases: 7. Germline lookup yields CDR1 DFQATT and CDR2 SNEGSKA (reference sequence). The CDR3 is 16 residues long. CDR3 in DNA: TGCAGTGCAACCGGGACTAGCGGGGGACTCCAAGAGACCCAGTACTTC. It translates to CSATGTSGGLQETQYF.

The chain recombines TRBV3-1 with TRBJ2-5; D unresolved. V was pared by 0 bases and J by 6 bases, with 5 bases between. In germline, CDR1 is LGHDT, CDR2 YNNKEL (reference sequence). There are 12 residues in the CDR3. The CDR3 is CASSQDGKTQYF. The DNA of the CDR3 is TGTGCCAGCAGCCAAGATGGAAAGACCCAGTACTTC.

The chain joins TRBV4-2 to TRBJ1-2; D not resolved. The germline gives CDR1 LGHNA, CDR2 YNFKEQ. The ends were cut back, 0 bases at V and 1 base at J, with 18 bases in the middle. This CDR3 is 18 amino acids long. The CDR3 loop is CASSQEPQRAGDNYGYTF. The CDR3 region has the DNA TGTGCCAGCAGCCAAGAGCCCCAGAGGGCGGGAGATAACTATGGCTACACCTTC.

The chain is built from TRBV4-2 and TRBJ2-3, with 10 positions matching TRBD2. Germline CDR1 is LGHNA and CDR2 is YNFKEQ. CDR3 length: 17 residues. Unmatched junction bases numbered 9, after V lost 3 bases and J lost 3 bases. Written as DNA, the CDR3 is TGTGCCAGCAGCCATGACATAGCGGGAGGAGGGACAGATACGCAGTATTTT. This gives the protein CASSHDIAGGGTDTQYF.